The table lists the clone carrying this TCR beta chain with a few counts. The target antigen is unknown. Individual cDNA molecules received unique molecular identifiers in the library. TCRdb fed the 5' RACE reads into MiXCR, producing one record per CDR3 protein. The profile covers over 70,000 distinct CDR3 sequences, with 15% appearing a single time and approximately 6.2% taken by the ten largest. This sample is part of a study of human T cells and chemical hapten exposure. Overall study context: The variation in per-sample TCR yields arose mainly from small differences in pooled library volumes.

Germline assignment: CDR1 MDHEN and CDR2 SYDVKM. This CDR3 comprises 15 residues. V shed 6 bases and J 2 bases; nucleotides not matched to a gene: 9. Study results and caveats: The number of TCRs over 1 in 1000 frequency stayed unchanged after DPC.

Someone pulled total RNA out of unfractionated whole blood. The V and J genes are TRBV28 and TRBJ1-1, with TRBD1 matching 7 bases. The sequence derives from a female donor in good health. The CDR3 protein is CASRHPGGKNTEAFF. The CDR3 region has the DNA TGTGCCAGCAGACATCCAGGGGGTAAAAACACTGAAGCTTTCTTT.